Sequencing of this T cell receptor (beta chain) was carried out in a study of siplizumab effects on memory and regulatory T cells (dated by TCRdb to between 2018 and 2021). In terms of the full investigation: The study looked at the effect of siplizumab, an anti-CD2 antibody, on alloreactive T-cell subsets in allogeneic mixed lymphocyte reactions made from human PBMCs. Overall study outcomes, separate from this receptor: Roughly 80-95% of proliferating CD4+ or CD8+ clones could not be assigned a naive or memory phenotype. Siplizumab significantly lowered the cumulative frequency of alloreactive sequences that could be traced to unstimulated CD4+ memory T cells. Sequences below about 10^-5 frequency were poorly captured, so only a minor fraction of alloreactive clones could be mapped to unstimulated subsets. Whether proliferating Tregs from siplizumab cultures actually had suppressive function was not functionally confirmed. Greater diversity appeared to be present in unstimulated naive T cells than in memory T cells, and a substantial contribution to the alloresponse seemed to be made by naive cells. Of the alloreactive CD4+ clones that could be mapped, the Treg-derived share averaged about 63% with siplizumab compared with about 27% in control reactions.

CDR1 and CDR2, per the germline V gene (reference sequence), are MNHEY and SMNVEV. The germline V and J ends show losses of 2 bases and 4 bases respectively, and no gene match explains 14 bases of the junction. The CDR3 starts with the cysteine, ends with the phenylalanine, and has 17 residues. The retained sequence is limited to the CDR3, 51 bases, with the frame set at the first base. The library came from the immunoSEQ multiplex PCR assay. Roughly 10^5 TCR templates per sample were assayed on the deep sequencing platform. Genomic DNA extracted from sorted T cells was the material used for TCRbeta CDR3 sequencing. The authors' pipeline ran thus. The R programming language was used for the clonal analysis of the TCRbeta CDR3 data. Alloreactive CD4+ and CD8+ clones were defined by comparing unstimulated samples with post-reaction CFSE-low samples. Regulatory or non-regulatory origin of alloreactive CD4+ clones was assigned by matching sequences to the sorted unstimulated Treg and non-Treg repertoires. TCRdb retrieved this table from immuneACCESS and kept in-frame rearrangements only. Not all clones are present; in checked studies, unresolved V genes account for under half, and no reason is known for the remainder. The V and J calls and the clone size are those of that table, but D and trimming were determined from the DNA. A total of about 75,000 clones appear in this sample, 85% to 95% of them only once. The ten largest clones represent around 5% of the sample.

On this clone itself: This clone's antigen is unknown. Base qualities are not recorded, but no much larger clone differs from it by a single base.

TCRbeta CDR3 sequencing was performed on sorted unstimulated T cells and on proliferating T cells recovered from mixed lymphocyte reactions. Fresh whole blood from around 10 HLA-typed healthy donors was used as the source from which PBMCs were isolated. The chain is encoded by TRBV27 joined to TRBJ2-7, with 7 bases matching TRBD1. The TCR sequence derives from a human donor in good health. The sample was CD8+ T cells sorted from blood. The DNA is TGTGCCAGCAGTTTACCATTCCCCGGGACAGAATGGTACGAGCAGTACTTC. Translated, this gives CASSLPFPGTEWYEQYF.